This T cell receptor (beta chain) was captured by sequencing in a study of blood T cell repertoires in COVID-19. Across the whole study: Samples came from the United States, Italy and Spain, spanning acute and convalescent COVID-19.

This clone appeared a single time. In the original processing: Quantification of nucleated cells was approximated via reference gene primer amplification. Here immunoSEQ multiplex PCR was the method, and the copy in TCRdb shows in-frame clones only, minus some. That table furnishes V, J and clone size, whereas the DNA furnished D and trimming. The sample has 64,000 or so clones, around 90% seen once. Germline values: CDR1 MNHEY, CDR2 SVGAGI. The V end was cut by 0 bases, the J end by 8 bases, with 13 bases between. This CDR3 is built from 14 residues. The chain is built from TRBV6-5 and TRBJ1-1; TRBD1 is a possible D gene (5 bases). The sequenced sample was peripheral blood. The receptor comes from a human donor in a cohort sampled during active COVID-19. The CDR3: CASSYSGPLAEAFF. The CDR3 DNA sequence: TGTGCCAGCAGTTACTCGGGGCCCCTGGCCGAAGCTTTCTTT.